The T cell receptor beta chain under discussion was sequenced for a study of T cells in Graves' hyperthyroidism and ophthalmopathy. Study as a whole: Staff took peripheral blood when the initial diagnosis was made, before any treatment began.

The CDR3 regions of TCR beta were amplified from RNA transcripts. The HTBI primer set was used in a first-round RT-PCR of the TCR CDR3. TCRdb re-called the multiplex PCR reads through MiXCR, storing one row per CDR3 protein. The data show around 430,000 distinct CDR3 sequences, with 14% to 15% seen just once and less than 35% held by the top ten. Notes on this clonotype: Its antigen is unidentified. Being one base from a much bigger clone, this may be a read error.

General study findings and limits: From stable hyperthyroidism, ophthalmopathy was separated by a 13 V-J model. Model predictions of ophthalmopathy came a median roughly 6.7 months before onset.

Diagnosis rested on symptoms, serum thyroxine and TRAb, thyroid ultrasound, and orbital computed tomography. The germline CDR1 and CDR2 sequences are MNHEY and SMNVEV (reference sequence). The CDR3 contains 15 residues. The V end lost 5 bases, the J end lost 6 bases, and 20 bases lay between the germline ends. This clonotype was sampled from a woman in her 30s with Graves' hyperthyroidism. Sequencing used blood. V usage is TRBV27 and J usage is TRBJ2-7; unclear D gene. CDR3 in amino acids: CASSPIGPRSLEQYF. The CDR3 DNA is TGTGCCAGCAGTCCCATTGGGCCGCGATCCCTCGAGCAGTACTTC.